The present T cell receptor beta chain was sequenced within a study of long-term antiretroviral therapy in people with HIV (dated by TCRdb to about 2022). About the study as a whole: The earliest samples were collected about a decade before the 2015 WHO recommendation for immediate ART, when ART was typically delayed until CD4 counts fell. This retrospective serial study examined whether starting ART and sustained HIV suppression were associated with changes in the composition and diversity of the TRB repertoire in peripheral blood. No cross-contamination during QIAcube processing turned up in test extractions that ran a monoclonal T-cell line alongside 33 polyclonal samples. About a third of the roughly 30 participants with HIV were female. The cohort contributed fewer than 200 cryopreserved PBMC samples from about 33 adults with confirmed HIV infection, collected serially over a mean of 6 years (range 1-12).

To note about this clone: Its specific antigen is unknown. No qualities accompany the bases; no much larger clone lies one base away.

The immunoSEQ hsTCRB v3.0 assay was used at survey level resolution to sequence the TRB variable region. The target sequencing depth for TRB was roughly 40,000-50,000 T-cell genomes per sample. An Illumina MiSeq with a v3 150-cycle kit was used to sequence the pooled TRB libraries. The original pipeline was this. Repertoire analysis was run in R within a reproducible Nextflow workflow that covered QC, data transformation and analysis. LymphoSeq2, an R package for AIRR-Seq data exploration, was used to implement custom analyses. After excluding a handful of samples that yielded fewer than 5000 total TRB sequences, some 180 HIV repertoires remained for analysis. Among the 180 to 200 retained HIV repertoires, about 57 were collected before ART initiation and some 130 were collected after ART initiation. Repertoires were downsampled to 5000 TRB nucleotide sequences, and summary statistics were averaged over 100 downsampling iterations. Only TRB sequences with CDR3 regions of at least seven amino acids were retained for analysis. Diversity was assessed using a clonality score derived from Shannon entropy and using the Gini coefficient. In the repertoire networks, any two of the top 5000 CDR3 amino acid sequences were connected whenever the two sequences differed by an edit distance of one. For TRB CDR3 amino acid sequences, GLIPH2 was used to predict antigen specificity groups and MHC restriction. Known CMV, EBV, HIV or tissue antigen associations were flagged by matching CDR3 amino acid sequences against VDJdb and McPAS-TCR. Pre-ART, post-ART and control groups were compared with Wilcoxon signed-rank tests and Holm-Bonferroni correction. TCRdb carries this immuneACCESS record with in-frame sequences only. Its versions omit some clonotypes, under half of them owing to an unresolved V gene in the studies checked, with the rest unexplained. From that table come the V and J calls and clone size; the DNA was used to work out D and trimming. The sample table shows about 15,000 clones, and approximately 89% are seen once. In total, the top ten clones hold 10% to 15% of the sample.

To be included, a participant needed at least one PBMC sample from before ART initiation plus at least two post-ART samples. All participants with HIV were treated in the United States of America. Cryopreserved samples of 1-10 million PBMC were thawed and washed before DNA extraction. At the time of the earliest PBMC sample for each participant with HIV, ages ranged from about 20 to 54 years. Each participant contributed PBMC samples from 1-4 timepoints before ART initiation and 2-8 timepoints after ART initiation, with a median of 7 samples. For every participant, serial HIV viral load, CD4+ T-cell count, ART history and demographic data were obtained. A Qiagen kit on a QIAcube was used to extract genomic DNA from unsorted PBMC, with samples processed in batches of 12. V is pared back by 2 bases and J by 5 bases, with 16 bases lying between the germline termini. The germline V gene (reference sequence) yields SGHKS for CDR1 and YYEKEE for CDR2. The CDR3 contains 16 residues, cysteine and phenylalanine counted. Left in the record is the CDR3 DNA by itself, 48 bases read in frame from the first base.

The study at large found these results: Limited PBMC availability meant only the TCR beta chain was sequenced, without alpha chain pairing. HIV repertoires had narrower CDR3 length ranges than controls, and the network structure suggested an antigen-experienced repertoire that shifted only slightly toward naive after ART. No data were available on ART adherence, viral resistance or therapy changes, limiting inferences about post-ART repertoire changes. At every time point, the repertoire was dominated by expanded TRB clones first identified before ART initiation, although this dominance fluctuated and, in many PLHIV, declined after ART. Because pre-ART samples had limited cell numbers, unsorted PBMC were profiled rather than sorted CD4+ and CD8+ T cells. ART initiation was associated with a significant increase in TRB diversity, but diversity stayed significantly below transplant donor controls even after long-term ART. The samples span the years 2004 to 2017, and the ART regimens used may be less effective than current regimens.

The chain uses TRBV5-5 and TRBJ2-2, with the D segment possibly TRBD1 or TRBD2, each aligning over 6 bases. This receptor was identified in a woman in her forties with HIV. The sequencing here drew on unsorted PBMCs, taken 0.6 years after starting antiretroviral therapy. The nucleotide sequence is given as TGTGCCAGCAGCTTAGGATGGTCGGGGGCAACCGGGGAGCTGTTTTTT. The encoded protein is CASSLGWSGATGELFF.